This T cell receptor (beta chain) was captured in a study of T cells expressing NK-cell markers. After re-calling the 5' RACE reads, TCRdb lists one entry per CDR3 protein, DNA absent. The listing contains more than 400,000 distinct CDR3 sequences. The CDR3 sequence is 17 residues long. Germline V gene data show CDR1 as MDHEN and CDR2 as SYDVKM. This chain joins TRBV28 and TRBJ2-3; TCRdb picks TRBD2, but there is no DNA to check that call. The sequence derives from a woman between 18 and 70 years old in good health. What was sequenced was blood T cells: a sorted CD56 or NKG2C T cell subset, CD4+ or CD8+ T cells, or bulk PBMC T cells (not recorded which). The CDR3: CASSPILTSKGTDTQYF.